This TCR beta chain was obtained from a study of shared clonotypes between healthy human individuals. Note on this clone: What it recognizes is unknown.

Produced via immunoSEQ multiplex PCR; TCRdb's table is partial and in-frame only. The sample has about 680,000 clones, 92% seen once. Positive CCR7 selection of CD45RO-negative cells yielded the naive CD8 cells, and terminally differentiated effector memory CD45RA+ cells were excluded. Study-wide results and limits: Some clonotypes were shared by all four sorted-subset donors, while others were not shared. The non-shared ones had lower generation probabilities than the shared ones.

The CDR3 runs to 16 residues. Germline-derived CDR1 and CDR2 are MDHEN and SYDVKM. The V end was cut by 2 bases, the J end by 0 bases, with 11 bases between. The sequencing sample was made of naive CD8+ T cells sorted from blood. The receptor's source is a man younger than 45 in good health. The chain has TRBV28 and TRBJ1-5; D not certain. CDR3 DNA: TGTGCCAGCAGTTTACGAGACGAGGGTAGCAATCAGCCCCAGCATTTT. Translating gives CASSLRDEGSNQPQHF.